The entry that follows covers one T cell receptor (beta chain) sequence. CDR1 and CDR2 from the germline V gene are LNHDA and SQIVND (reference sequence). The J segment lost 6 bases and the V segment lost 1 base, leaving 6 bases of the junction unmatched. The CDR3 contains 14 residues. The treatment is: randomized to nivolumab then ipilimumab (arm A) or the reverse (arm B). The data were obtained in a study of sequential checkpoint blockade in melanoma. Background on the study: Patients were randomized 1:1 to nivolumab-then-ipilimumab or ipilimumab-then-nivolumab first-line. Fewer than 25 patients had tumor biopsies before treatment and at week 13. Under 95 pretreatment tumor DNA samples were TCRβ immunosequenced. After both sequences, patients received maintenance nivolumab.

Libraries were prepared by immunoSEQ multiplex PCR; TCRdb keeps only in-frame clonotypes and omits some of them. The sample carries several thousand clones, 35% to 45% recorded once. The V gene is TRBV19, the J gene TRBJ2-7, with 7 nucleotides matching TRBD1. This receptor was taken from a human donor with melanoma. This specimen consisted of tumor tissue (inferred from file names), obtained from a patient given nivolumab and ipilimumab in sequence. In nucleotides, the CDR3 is TGTGCCAGTAGTATAGGACAGGGTTCCAGCGAGCAGTACTTC. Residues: CASSIGQGSSEQYF.